Below, one T cell receptor (beta chain) is given with its context. Here immunoSEQ multiplex PCR was the method, and the copy in TCRdb shows in-frame clones only, minus some. The sample has approximately 170,000 clones; just over 90% are singletons. These data come from a study of control samples from healthy donors and cancer patients. This CDR3 contains 13 residues. V gave up 8 bases and J gave up 7 bases; unmatched junction bases: 8. Looked up from germline, CDR1 is SGHRS and CDR2 is YFSETQ. Sequenced input: blood. This receptor was taken from a man aged 25 to 40 in good health. V and J are TRBV5-1 and TRBJ1-4, with TRBD1 matching 7 bases. The CDR3 here is CASRQGSGEKLFF. CDR3 DNA sequence: TGCGCCAGTAGACAGGGTTCGGGTGAAAAACTGTTTTTT.